The T cell receptor beta chain described here comes from a study of B cell selection in AIRE deficiency. Regulatory T cells were sorted as CD4+CD25hiCD127low/negative cells. The CDR3 runs 15 residues. The V gene lost 0 bases and the J gene lost 3 bases, with 8 bases spanning the gap. Germline V gives CDR1 LGHNA, CDR2 YSLEER. Data came from immunoSEQ multiplex PCR; TCRdb stores just in-frame clones and leaves some out. The top ten hold about 0.92% of the sample, which has around 20,000 clones, 93% seen once. The TCR was taken from a human donor in good health. The source material was CD4+CD25+ Tregs sorted from PBMCs. The chain carries TRBV4-3 and TRBJ2-2; TRBD2 might be the D (5 bases). The CDR3 bases are TGCGCCAGCAGCCAAGATTGGCGGGACACCGGGGAGCTGTTTTTT. The encoded protein is CASSQDWRDTGELFF.